The 15 T cell receptor beta chains below all came from one sample that was sequenced in a study of post-analysis software for immune sequencing data. The TCR beta cDNA libraries contained unique molecular identifiers. From the PCR reads, TCRdb called clonotypes with MiXCR, one entry per CDR3 protein. Of 750,000 to 950,000 distinct CDR3 sequences in the sample, roughly 58% were seen once. What these receptors recognize is not known. Study-wide results and caveats: Roughly five TRBV segments appeared more often in patients than in controls, and TRBV5-6, TRBV5-1 and TRBV20-1 were among these.

Specimen: blood. The receptors originated from a girl aged 5 to 17 with multiple sclerosis.

The chain recombines TRBV10-3 with TRBJ1-2; 7 bases are a match to TRBD1. The CDR3 runs 16 residues. V was clipped by 6 bases and J by 5 bases; unmatched bases: 15. CDR1 is ENHRY and CDR2 is SYGVKD in the germline V gene. CDR3: CAIRDRSEEPTYGYTF. The DNA of the CDR3 is TGTGCCATCAGGGACAGGTCAGAAGAACCAACTTATGGCTACACCTTC.

The rearrangement joins TRBV6-2 or TRBV6-3 to TRBJ2-7, with 8 bases identical to TRBD1. From germline, CDR1 is MNHEY and CDR2 SVGEGT. This CDR3 contains 15 residues. The V and J ends lost 7 bases and 2 bases, in that order; junction bases with no gene match: 10. CDR3 sequence (DNA): TGTGCCAGCACTAGGGACAGGCGGGGAACCTACGAGCAGTACTTC. This sequence encodes CASTRDRRGTYEQYF.

The chain uses TRBV15 and TRBJ2-1; 7 positions match TRBD2. The CDR3 sequence is 16 residues long. The germline gives CDR1 LNHNV, CDR2 YYDKDF (reference sequence). V lost 6 bases, J lost 5 bases, and 13 bases stayed unmatched. CDR3 region: CATRARGREANNEQFF. The CDR3 bases are TGTGCCACCAGGGCCCGCGGACGGGAGGCGAACAATGAGCAGTTCTTC.

The rearrangement uses TRBV29-1 and TRBJ1-2, with TRBD1 as a possible D gene (6 bases). The CDR3 length is 15 residues. Germline lookup yields CDR1 SQVTM and CDR2 ANQGSEA. V lost 4 bases and J 7 bases, leaving 22 bases between the germline ends. CDR3 sequence reads: CSVGVVTKLTGGYTF. The DNA of the CDR3 is TGCAGCGTTGGGGTCGTAACTAAATTGACAGGTGGCTACACCTTC.

The CDR3 sequence: CASSSTGGSENEQFF. The CDR3 DNA reads TGCGCCAGCAGCTCCACAGGGGGCTCGGAGAATGAGCAGTTCTTC. The V and J genes are TRBV5-1 and TRBJ2-1; 9 nucleotides agree with TRBD1. The V gene's germline CDR1 is SGHRS and CDR2 YFSETQ. The CDR3 is 15 residues long. V gave up 3 bases and J gave up 7 bases; unmatched junction bases: 8.

The table lists this clonotype with a few counts. The gene calls are TRBV12-5 and TRBJ2-5; D possibly matches TRBD1 or TRBD2 (6 bases each). Between the trimmed V and J ends, which lost 5 bases and 5 bases, there was a span of 18 bases. CDR3 size: 15 residues. Germline CDR1 LGHNT, CDR2 FRNRAP. CDR3 loop: CASGLSRGQGETQYF. For the CDR3, the DNA is TGTGCTAGTGGTCTCTCGCGGGGTCAGGGGGAGACCCAGTACTTC.

The V call is TRBV11-1, the J call TRBJ1-2; D is perhaps TRBD1 (6 bases). Germline values: CDR1 SGHAT, CDR2 FQDESV (reference sequence). The CDR3 extends over 16 amino acids. V was shortened by 5 bases and J by 0 bases, with 16 bases between the two germline ends. The CDR3 protein is CASSPPGQLTNYGYTF. In nucleotides, the CDR3 is TGTGCCAGCAGCCCCCCAGGACAGCTCACTAACTATGGCTACACCTTC.

V gene TRBV20-1 combines with J gene TRBJ2-4, with D uncertain. The J call is uncertain, as TRBJ2-7 better fits the DNA end. CDR3 size: 16 residues. The V gene's germline CDR1 is DFQATT and CDR2 SNEGSKA (reference sequence). CDR3 residues: CSARDNKALSPYEQYF. The CDR3 nucleotides read TGCAGTGCTAGAGATAACAAGGCTTTGAGCCCCTACGAGCAGTACTTC.

V and J are TRBV7-9 and TRBJ2-1; no clear D gene. The germline gives CDR1 SEHNR, CDR2 FQNEAQ (reference sequence). Deletions cut 4 bases from V and 7 bases from J, with 20 bases between. CDR3 size: 16 residues. This CDR3 is CASSSRAAGVENEQFF. In DNA form, the CDR3 reads TGTGCCAGCAGCTCCCGTGCGGCAGGTGTCGAGAATGAGCAGTTCTTC.

This sequence joins TRBV3-1 and TRBJ2-4; D remains ambiguous. The tail of the sequence fits TRBJ2-7 better, so the J call may be wrong. The germline V gene has CDR1 LGHDT and CDR2 YNNKEL (reference sequence). The CDR3 contains 14 residues. CDR3 sequence reads: CASSTGLGSYEQYF. In DNA form, the CDR3 reads TGTGCCAGCAGCACTGGTTTGGGTTCCTACGAGCAGTACTTC.

The gene calls are TRBV7-3 and TRBJ2-1; 8 nucleotides match TRBD2. The germline CDR1 and CDR2 sequences are SGHTA and FQGTGA. The CDR3 spans 16 residues. V gave up 0 bases and J gave up 7 bases; unmatched junction bases: 8. The CDR3 loop reads CASSLTPAGAGNEQFF. The CDR3 coding sequence is TGTGCCAGCAGCTTAACGCCAGCGGGGGCTGGGAATGAGCAGTTCTTC.

This clonotype was counted between two and nine times. Compared with germline, one end of the junction differs, possibly owing to a read error. The rearrangement uses TRBV7-2 and TRBJ2-1, with 11 positions matching TRBD2. The CDR3 is made up of 15 amino acids. Per the germline V gene, CDR1 is SGHTA and CDR2 is FQGNSA. In nucleotides, the CDR3 is TGTGCCAGCAGTTTAGCGGGAGGGCGCAACAATGAGCAGTTCTTC. Amino acids: CASSLAGGRNNEQFF. The entire variable domain, with the rest obtained from reference TRBV7-2 and TRBJ2-1, is as follows: GAGVSQSPSNKVTEKGKDVELRCDPISGHTALYWYRQSLGQGLEFLIYFQGNSAPDKSGLPSDRFSAERTGGSVSTLTIQRTQQEDSAVYLCASSLAGGRNNEQFFGPGTRLTVL.

This clonotype occurred a few times. This chain uses TRBV5-5 with TRBJ2-4; D remains ambiguous. This CDR3 is built from 14 residues. Germline V gene data show CDR1 as SGHKS and CDR2 as YYEKEE (reference sequence). Trimming left V 2 bases short and J 0 bases short, with 6 bases between. Written as DNA, the CDR3 is TGTGCCAGCAGCTTTCAGGTAGCCAAAAACATTCAGTACTTC. Protein product: CASSFQVAKNIQYF. Full variable domain (rest looked up from reference TRBV5-5 and TRBJ2-4): DAGVTQSPTHLIKTRGQQVTLRCSPISGHKSVSWYQQVLGQGPQFIFQYYEKEERGRGNFPDRFSARQFPNYSSELNVNALLLGDSALYLCASSFQVAKNIQYFGAGTRLSVL.

This clonotype was counted at least ten times. The chain combines TRBV27 with TRBJ2-7; 7 bases fit TRBD1. The V gene's germline CDR1 is MNHEY and CDR2 SMNVEV (reference sequence). V was clipped by 7 bases and J by 3 bases; unmatched bases: 15. The CDR3 totals 16 residues. In nucleotides, the CDR3 is TGTGCCAGCAACCCACGACAGGGCCATCGCGGCTACGAGCAGTACTTC. Translating it yields CASNPRQGHRGYEQYF.

This clonotype was recorded a few times. The chain has TRBV20-1 and TRBJ1-2; D not certain. Trimming shortened V by 3 bases and J by 4 bases, and 15 bases separated the two germline ends. CDR1 and CDR2 (germline): DFQATT, SNEGSKA (reference sequence). The CDR3 is 14 residues long. Written as DNA, the CDR3 is TGCAGTGCTAGCTTTTCCGGGCCCGGCTATGGCTACACCTTC. The encoded protein is CSASFSGPGYGYTF.